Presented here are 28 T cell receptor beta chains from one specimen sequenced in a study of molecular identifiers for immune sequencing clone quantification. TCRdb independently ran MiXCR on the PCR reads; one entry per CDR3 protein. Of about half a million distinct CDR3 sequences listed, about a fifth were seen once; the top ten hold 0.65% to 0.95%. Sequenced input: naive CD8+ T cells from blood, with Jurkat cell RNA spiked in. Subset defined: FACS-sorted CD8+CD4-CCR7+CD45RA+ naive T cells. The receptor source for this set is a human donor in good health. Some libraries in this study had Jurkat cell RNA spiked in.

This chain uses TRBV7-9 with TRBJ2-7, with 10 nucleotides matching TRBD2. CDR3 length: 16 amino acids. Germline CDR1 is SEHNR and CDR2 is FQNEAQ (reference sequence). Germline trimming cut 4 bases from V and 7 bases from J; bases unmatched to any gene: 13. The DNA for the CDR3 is TGTGCCAGCAGCTCACTCGGAACGGGACTAGCGAATGAGCAGTACTTC. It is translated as CASSSLGTGLANEQYF.

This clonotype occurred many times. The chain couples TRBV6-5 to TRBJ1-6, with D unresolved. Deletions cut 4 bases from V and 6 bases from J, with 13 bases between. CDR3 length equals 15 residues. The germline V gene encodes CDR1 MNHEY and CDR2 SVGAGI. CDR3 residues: CASSFGTVINSPLHF. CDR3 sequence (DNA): TGTGCCAGCAGTTTCGGAACAGTGATTAATTCACCCCTCCACTTT.

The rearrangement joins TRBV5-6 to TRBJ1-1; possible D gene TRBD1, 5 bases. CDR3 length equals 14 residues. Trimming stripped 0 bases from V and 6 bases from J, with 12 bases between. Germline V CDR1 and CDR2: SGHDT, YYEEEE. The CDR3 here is CASSLGGAWAEAFF. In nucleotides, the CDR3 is TGTGCCAGCAGCTTGGGAGGGGCATGGGCTGAAGCTTTCTTT.

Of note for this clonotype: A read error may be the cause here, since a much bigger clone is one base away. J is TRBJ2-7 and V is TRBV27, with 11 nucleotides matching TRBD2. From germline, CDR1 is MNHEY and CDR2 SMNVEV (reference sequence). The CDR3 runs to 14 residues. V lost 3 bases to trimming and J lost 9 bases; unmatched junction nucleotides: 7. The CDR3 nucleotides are TGTGCCAGCAGTTTTAGCGGGGGGGCACTTGGGCAGTACTTC. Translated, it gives CASSFSGGALGQYF.

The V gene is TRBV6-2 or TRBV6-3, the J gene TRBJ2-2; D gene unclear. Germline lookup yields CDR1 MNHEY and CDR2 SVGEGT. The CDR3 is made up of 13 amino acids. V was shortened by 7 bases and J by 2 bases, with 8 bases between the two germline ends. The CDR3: CASTNPNTGELFF. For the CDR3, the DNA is TGTGCCAGCACCAACCCCAACACCGGGGAGCTGTTTTTT.

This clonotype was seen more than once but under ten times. The DNA for the CDR3 is TGTGCCAGCAGCTTATGGGCAGGCCAAGAGACCCAGTACTTC. Translated, it gives CASSLWAGQETQYF. V is TRBV11-2 and J is TRBJ2-5; D is uncertain. Germline CDR1 and CDR2: SGHAT and FQNNGV. This CDR3 has 14 residues. Between the trimmed V and J ends, which lost 2 bases and 1 base, there was a span of 8 bases.

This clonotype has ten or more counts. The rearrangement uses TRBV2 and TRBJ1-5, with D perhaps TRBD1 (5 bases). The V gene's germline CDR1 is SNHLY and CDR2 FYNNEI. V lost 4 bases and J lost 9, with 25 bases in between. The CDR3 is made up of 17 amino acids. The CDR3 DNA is TGTGCCAGCAGTGCACCAGGCGAGACCAGGGTCACGGCGCCCCAGCATTTT. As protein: CASSAPGETRVTAPQHF.

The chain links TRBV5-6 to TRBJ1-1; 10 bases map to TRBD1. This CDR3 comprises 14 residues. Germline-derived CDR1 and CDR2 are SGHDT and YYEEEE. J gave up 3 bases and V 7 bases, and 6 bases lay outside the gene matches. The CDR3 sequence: CASGQDRGYTEAFF. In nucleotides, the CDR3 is TGTGCCAGCGGCCAGGACAGGGGGTACACTGAAGCTTTCTTT.

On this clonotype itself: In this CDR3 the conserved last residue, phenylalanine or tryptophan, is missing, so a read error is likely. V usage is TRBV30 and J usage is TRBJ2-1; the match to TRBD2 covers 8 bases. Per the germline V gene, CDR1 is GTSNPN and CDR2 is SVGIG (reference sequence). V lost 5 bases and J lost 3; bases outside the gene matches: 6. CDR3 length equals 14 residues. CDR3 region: CAWGTGGVYNEQFL. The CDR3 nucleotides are TGTGCCTGGGGAACGGGGGGGGTCTACAATGAGCAGTTCCTC.

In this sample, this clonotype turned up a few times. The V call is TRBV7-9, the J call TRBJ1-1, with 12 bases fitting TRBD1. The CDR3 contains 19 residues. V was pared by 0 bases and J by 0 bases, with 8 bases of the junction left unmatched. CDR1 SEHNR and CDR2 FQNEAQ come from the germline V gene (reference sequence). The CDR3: CASSLAPVGTGGMNTEAFF. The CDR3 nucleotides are TGTGCCAGCAGCTTAGCGCCCGTGGGGACAGGGGGCATGAACACTGAAGCTTTCTTT.

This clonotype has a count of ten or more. The CDR3 nucleotides read TGTGCCAGCAGCTCCCCGAGGTCTTACGAGCAGTACTTC. As protein: CASSSPRSYEQYF. The genes are TRBV7-9 and TRBJ2-7; D remains unclear. There are 13 residues in the CDR3. Germline V gene data show CDR1 as SEHNR and CDR2 as FQNEAQ (reference sequence). V was cut by 4 bases and J by 4 bases, with 11 bases left in between.

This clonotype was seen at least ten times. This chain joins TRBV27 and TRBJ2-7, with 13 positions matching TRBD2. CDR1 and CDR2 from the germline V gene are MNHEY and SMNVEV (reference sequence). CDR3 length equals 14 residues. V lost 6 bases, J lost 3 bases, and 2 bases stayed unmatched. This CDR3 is CASSWTSGSYEQYF. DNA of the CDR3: TGTGCCAGCAGCTGGACTAGCGGGAGCTACGAGCAGTACTTC.

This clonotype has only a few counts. The CDR3 nucleotides are TGTGCCAGCAGGGGACGGTCAACCTACGAGCAGTACTTC. It specifies CASRGRSTYEQYF. V gene TRBV13 combines with J gene TRBJ2-7; D is tentatively TRBD1 or TRBD2 (5 bases each). The CDR3 is 13 residues long. Looked up from germline, CDR1 is PRHDT and CDR2 is FYEKMQ (reference sequence). With 6 bases removed from V and 2 bases from J, the gap between germline ends came to 11 bases.

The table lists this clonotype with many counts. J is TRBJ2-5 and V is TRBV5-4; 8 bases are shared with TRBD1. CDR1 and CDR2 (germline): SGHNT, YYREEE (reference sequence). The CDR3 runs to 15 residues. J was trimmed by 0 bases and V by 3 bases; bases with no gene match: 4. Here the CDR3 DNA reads TGTGCCAGCAGCTCGGACAGGGAGTACCAAGAGACCCAGTACTTC. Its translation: CASSSDREYQETQYF. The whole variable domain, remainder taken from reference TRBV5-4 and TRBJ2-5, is ETGVTQSPTHLIKTRGQQVTLRCSSQSGHNTVSWYQQALGQGPQFIFQYYREEENGRGNFPPRFSGLQFPNYSSELNVNALELDDSALYLCASSSDREYQETQYFGPGTRLLVL.

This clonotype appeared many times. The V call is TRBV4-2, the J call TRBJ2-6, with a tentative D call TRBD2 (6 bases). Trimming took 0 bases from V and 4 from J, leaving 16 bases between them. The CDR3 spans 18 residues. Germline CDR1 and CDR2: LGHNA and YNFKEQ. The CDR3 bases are TGTGCCAGCAGCCAAGAACCATCGGGAGTCGCGGGGGCCAACGTCCTGACTTTC. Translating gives CASSQEPSGVAGANVLTF.

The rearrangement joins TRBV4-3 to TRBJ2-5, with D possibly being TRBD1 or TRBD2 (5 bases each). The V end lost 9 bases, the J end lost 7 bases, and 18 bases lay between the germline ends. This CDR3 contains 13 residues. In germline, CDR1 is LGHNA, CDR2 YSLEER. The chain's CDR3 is CARGTPRVGTQYF. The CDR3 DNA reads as TGCGCCAGGGGGACCCCCCGGGTGGGGACCCAGTACTTC.

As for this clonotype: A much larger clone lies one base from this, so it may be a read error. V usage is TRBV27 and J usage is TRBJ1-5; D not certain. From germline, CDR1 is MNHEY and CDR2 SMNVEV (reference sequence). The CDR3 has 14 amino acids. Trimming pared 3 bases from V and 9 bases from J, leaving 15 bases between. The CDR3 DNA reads TGTGCCAGCAGTTTTTTGGGTTTAGGCCGGCCCCAGCATTTT. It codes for CASSFLGLGRPQHF.

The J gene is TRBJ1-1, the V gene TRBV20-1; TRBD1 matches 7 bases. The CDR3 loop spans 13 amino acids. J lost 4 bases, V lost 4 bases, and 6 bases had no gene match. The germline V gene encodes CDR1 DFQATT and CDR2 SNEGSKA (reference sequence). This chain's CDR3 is CSANRGGSTEAFF. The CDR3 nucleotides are TGCAGTGCTAACAGGGGTGGAAGCACTGAAGCTTTCTTT.

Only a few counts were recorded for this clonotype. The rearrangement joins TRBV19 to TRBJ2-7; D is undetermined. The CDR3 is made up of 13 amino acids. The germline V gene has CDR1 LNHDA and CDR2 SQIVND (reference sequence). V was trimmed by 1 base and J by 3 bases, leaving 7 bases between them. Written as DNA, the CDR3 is TGTGCCAGTAGTATAGCCGTAGGCTACGAGCAGTACTTC. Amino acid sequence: CASSIAVGYEQYF.

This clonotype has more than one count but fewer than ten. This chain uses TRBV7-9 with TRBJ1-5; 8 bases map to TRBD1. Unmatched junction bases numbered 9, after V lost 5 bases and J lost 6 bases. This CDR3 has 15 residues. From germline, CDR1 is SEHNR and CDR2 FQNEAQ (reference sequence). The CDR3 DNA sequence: TGTGCCAGCAGCCTCGGACAGGGCGTCGTTCAGCCCCAGCATTTT. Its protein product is CASSLGQGVVQPQHF.

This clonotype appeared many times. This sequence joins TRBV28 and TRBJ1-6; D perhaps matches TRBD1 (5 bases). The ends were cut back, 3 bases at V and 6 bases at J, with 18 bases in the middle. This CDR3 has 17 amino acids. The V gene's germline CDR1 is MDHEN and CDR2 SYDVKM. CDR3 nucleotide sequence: TGTGCCAGCAGTTTCATAGGGACGAGCTTACTTAATTCACCCCTCCACTTT. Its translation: CASSFIGTSLLNSPLHF.

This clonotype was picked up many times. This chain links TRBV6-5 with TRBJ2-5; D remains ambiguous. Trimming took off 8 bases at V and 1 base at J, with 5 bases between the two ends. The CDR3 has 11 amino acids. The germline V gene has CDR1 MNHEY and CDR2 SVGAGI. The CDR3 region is CASLFQETQYF. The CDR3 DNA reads TGTGCCAGCTTGTTCCAAGAGACCCAGTACTTC.

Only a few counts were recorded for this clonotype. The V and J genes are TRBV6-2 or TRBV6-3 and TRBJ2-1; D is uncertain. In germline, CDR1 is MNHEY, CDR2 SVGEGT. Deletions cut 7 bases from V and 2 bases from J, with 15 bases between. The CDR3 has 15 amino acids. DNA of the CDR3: TGTGCCAGCATGGCTACCCCATCAACCTACAATGAGCAGTTCTTC. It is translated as CASMATPSTYNEQFF.

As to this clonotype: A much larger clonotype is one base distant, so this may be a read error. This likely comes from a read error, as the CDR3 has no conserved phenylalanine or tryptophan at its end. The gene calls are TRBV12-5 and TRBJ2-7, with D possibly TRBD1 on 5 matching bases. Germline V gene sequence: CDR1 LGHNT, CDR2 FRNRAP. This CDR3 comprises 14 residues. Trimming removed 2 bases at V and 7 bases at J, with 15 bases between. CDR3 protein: CASGLQGPAREQYL. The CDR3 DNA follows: TGTGCTAGTGGTTTGCAGGGCCCGGCGAGGGAGCAGTACCTC.

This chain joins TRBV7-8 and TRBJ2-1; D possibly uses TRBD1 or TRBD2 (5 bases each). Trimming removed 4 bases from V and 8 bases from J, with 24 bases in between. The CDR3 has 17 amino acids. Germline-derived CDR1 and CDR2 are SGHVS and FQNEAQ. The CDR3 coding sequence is TGTGCCAGCAGCTCAGATCGGGGCAGGGTCCGGATCGATGAGCAGTTCTTC. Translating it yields CASSSDRGRVRIDEQFF.

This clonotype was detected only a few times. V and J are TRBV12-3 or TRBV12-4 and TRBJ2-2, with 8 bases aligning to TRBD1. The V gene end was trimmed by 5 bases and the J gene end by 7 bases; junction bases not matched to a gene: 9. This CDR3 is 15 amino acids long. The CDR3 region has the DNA TGTGCCAGCAGTCGTCCGGGACAGGTTTACGGGGAGCTGTTTTTT. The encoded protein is CASSRPGQVYGELFF.

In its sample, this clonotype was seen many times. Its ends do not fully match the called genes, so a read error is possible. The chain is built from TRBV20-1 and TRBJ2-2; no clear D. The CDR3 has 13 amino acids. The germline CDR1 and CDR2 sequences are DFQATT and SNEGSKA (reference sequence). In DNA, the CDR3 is TGCAGTGCTGGAGATACACTTACCGGGGAGCTGTTTTTT. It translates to CSAGDTLTGELFF.

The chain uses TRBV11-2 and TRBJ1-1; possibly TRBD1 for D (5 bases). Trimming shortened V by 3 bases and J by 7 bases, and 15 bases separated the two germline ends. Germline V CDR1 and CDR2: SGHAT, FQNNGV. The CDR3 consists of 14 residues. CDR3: CASSFFRQNLEAFF. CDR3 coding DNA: TGTGCCAGCAGCTTTTTTAGACAGAATCTTGAAGCTTTCTTT.